The present entry profiles one T cell receptor beta chain with its context. What it recognizes is unknown. This entry belongs to a study of shared clonotypes between healthy human individuals. On the study more broadly: A couple of women and three men aged 18 to 49 made up the donors.

Sequencing was at deep level. Profiled with immunoSEQ multiplex PCR; TCRdb holds only in-frame clones, not every one. The sample carries about 490,000 clones, roughly 85% recorded once. Points from the study as a whole: The expectation was that sequencing depth would affect clonotype sharing among donors.

Trimming at V came to 5 bases and at J to 6 bases, leaving 11 bases not matched to a gene. Germline V gene lookup returns CDR1 SEHNR and CDR2 FQNEAQ (reference sequence). This CDR3 spans 16 amino acids. This rearrangement joins TRBV7-9 to TRBJ2-3, with TRBD2 matching over 10 bases. Sequencing input: PBMCs. The sequence was collected from a woman in her thirties or forties in good health. Some clones in this sample may be carry-over from other donors' samples. CDR3 protein: CASSDTSGKTPDTQYF. The CDR3 DNA reads TGTGCCAGCAGCGATACTAGCGGGAAGACTCCTGATACGCAGTATTTT.